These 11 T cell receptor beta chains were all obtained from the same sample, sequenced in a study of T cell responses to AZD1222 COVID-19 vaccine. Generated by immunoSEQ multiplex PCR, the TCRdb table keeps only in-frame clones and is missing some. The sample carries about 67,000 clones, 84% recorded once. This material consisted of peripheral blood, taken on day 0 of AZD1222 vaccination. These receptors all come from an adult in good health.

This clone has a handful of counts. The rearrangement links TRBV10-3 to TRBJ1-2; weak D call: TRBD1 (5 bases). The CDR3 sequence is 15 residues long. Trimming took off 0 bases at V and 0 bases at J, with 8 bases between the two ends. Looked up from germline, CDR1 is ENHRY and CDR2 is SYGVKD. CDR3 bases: TGTGCCATCAGTGAGTCCTCAGGGACTAACTATGGCTACACCTTC. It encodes CAISESSGTNYGYTF.

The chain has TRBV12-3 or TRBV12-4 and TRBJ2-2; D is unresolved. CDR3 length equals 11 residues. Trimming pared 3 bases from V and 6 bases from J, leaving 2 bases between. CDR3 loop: CASSFPGELFF. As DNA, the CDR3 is TGTGCCAGCAGTTTCCCCGGGGAGCTGTTTTTT.

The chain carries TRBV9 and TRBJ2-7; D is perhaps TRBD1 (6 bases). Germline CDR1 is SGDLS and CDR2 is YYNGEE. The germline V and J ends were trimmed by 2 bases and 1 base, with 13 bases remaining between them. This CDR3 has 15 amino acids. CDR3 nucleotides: TGTGCCAGCAGCGTTGAGGGGGAAGTGTCCTACGAGCAGTACTTC. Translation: CASSVEGEVSYEQYF.

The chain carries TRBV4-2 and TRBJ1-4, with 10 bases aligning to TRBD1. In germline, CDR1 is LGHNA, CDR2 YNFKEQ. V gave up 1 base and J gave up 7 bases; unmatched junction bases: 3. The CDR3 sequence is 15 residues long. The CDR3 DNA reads TGTGCCAGCAGCCAAGGGACAGGGGGAGGTGAAAAACTGTTTTTT. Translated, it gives CASSQGTGGGEKLFF.

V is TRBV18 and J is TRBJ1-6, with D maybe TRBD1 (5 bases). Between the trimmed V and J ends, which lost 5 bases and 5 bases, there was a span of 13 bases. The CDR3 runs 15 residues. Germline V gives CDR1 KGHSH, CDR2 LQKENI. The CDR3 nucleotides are TGTGCCAGCTCATCGAGGGGCAGGGATAATTCACCCCTCCACTTT. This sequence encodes CASSSRGRDNSPLHF.

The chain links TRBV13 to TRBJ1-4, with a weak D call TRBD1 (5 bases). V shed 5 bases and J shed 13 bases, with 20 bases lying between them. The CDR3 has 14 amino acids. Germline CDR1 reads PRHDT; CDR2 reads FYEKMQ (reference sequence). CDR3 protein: CASSHRDAETRLFF. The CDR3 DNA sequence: TGTGCCAGCAGCCACCGGGACGCCGAGACGAGACTGTTTTTT.

The CDR3 spells CAWSVSSGARYSYEQYF. CDR3 bases: TGTGCCTGGAGTGTATCCTCGGGGGCAAGATACTCCTACGAGCAGTACTTC. The rearrangement links TRBV30 to TRBJ2-7; D assignment may be TRBD1 or TRBD2 (6 bases each). The CDR3 extends over 17 amino acids. V was shortened by 0 bases and J by 0 bases, with 18 bases between the two germline ends. Per germline, CDR1 GTSNPN and CDR2 SVGIG (reference sequence).

The CDR3 loop reads CATSDWTGYYGYTF. The CDR3 DNA reads TGTGCCACCAGTGATTGGACAGGATACTATGGCTACACCTTC. The chain combines TRBV24-1 with TRBJ1-2; TRBD1 agrees at 7 bases. This CDR3 contains 14 residues. The junction had 2 bases not matched to a gene; V was cut back by 2 bases and J by 3 bases. Per the germline V gene, CDR1 is KGHDR and CDR2 is SFDVKD.

The CDR3 reads CAIRDRNYGYTF. The CDR3 coding sequence is TGTGCCATCAGGGACAGAAACTATGGCTACACCTTC. The J gene is TRBJ1-2, the V gene TRBV10-3, with a tentative D call TRBD1 (6 bases). From germline, CDR1 is ENHRY and CDR2 SYGVKD. The CDR3 covers 12 residues. V was shortened by 6 bases and J by 2 bases, with 7 bases between the two germline ends.

CDR3 bases: TGTGCCAGCAGCTTAACGCCCAGCGGGAGTAAGTTCTTC. Translating gives CASSLTPSGSKFF. The rearrangement uses TRBV7-3 and TRBJ2-1; 8 nucleotides agree with TRBD2. Germline V gives CDR1 SGHTA, CDR2 FQGTGA. V dropped 0 bases and J dropped 14; count of bases not matched to a gene: 6. This CDR3 region has 13 residues. Full variable domain (missing parts from reference TRBV7-3 and TRBJ2-1): GAGVSQTPSNKVTEKGKYVELRCDPISGHTALYWYRQSLGQGPEFLIYFQGTGAADDSGLPNDRFFAVRPEGSVSTLKIQRTERGDSAVYLCASSLTPSGSKFFGPGTRLTVL.

CDR3 DNA sequence: TGTGCCAGCAGCTTGTTAGGGGGTGGTGGCTCCTATAATTCACCCCTCCACTTT. Residues: CASSLLGGGGSYNSPLHF. This sequence joins TRBV5-6 and TRBJ1-6; tentative D call: TRBD1 (6 bases). Trimming left V 1 base short and J 0 bases short, with 14 bases between. CDR3 size: 18 residues. Germline CDR1 and CDR2: SGHDT and YYEEEE.